This T cell receptor (beta chain) appears in the sequencing data of a study of blood T cell repertoires in COVID-19. Overall study context: Samples representing acute and convalescent COVID-19 were sourced from the United States, Italy and Spain. T cells, B-cell-depleted T cells, or PBMCs supplied cDNA or gDNA.

In the original analysis: How many nucleated cells were present was estimated from reference gene primer amplification. Profiled with immunoSEQ multiplex PCR; TCRdb holds only in-frame clones, not every one. V, J and clone size were drawn from that table, and D and trimming were deduced from the DNA. The sample has some 190,000 clones, about 82% seen once. Study members were between about 18 and 95 years old and lived in 24 US regions. The CDR3 is 13 residues long. V was shortened by 5 bases and J by 8 bases, with 16 bases between the two germline ends. Germline lookup yields CDR1 SQVTM and CDR2 ANQGSEA. This clone was counted once.

V is TRBV29-1 and J is TRBJ2-1, with a weak D call TRBD1 (5 bases). The sequence was obtained from a man in his forties with acute COVID-19. Sequencing was performed on PBMCs or T cells enriched from blood (not recorded which). The CDR3 nucleotides are TGCAGCGTTAGTTCGCAGGGTGACGATGAGCAGTTCTTC. This gives the protein CSVSSQGDDEQFF.